Below are 20 T cell receptor beta chains sequenced from a single sample in a study of blood T cell repertoires in COVID-19. Produced via immunoSEQ multiplex PCR; TCRdb's table is partial and in-frame only. The table has approximately 330,000 clones, roughly 91% seen once. Sequencing was carried out using PBMCs or T cells enriched from blood (not recorded which). Receptor source: a woman aged 25 to 39 who had recovered from COVID-19.

J is TRBJ2-7 and V is TRBV11-2, with D tentatively TRBD1 (6 bases). This CDR3 has 14 amino acids. V was trimmed by 1 base and J by 6 bases, leaving 13 bases between them. The germline V gene encodes CDR1 SGHAT and CDR2 FQNNGV. The CDR3: CASSLGSLRGEQYF. CDR3 nucleotides: TGTGCCAGCAGCTTAGGTTCACTCAGGGGCGAGCAGTACTTC.

This rearrangement joins TRBV7-9 to TRBJ2-4; TRBD1 aligns across 8 bases. Germline-derived CDR1 and CDR2 are SEHNR and FQNEAQ (reference sequence). The CDR3 consists of 15 residues. V lost 4 bases and J lost 6; bases outside the gene matches: 8. The CDR3 nucleotides are TGTGCCAGCAGCTCTCGGACAGGGAGGATAAACATTCAGTACTTC. Translating gives CASSSRTGRINIQYF.

This clone was recorded a few times. The rearrangement joins TRBV11-2 to TRBJ2-1; 8 bases fit TRBD1. The CDR3 covers 15 residues. Germline V CDR1 and CDR2: SGHAT, FQNNGV. V was pared by 2 bases and J by 4 bases, with 4 bases of the junction left unmatched. Here the CDR3 reads CASSLRQGRYNEQFF. CDR3 DNA sequence: TGTGCCAGCAGCTTACGACAGGGGAGGTACAATGAGCAGTTCTTC.

The chain couples TRBV11-2 to TRBJ1-6, with 8 bases that match TRBD1. CDR1 is SGHAT and CDR2 is FQNNGV in the germline V gene. The CDR3 runs 15 residues. The trim removed 5 bases at V and 10 bases at J, leaving 10 bases unmatched. Here the CDR3 reads CASSPRTGRYSPLHF. CDR3 bases: TGTGCCAGCAGCCCACGGACAGGGCGATACTCACCCCTCCACTTT.

The chain is built from TRBV5-4 and TRBJ2-7; D is unclear. Trimming took off 1 base at V and 2 bases at J, with 22 bases between the two ends. The CDR3 loop spans 18 amino acids. CDR1 is SGHNT, CDR2 YYREEE, per germline (reference sequence). CDR3 amino acids: CASSLTKPLGSVTYEQYF. The CDR3, as DNA: TGTGCCAGCAGCTTGACGAAACCCCTAGGATCGGTGACCTACGAGCAGTACTTC.

This clone has a handful of counts. CDR3 sequence (DNA): TGTGCCAGTAGTATGGGAGGTCTACGGCCCCAGCATTTT. It yields the protein CASSMGGLRPQHF. The chain recombines TRBV19 with TRBJ1-5; D not resolved. Germline CDR1 LNHDA, CDR2 SQIVND (reference sequence). Trimming pared 3 bases from V and 9 bases from J, leaving 12 bases between. The CDR3 spans 13 residues.

This clone was observed once. The V gene is TRBV6-5, the J gene TRBJ1-4; TRBD1 is a possible D gene (6 bases). The V end was cut by 5 bases, the J end by 12 bases, with 13 bases between. The V gene's germline CDR1 is MNHEY and CDR2 SVGAGI. The CDR3 contains 12 residues. Here the CDR3 reads CASSIDRRQLFF. The CDR3 DNA reads TGTGCCAGCAGTATAGACAGGCGACAACTGTTTTTT.

This chain connects TRBV9 to TRBJ1-2; D uncertain. With 4 bases removed from V and 0 bases from J, the gap between germline ends came to 13 bases. Germline V gene sequence: CDR1 SGDLS, CDR2 YYNGEE. This CDR3 region has 15 residues. CDR3 amino acids: CASSRSVLSNYGYTF. DNA for the CDR3: TGTGCCAGCAGCCGTTCGGTCTTATCTAACTATGGCTACACCTTC.

This clone was picked up one time. The V call is TRBV18, the J call TRBJ1-2, with D perhaps TRBD1 (6 bases). V was cut by 1 base and J by 7 bases, with 16 bases left in between. Germline V lookup: CDR1 KGHSH, CDR2 LQKENI. This CDR3 is 15 amino acids long. The CDR3 loop reads CASSPRQAVFGGYTF. CDR3 DNA: TGTGCCAGCTCACCACGACAGGCAGTATTTGGTGGCTACACCTTC.

J is TRBJ2-7 and V is TRBV28, with 10 nucleotides matching TRBD2. The CDR3 runs 17 residues. Germline V lookup: CDR1 MDHEN, CDR2 SYDVKM. After removal of 4 bases from V and 3 bases from J, the junction contained 12 bases not matched to a gene. The CDR3 protein is CASSYKIAGGDNYEQYF. The CDR3 coding sequence is TGTGCCAGCAGTTATAAAATAGCGGGAGGAGACAACTACGAGCAGTACTTC.

This clone has a single count. This chain connects TRBV4-2 to TRBJ1-5; D is unresolved. CDR3 length equals 15 residues. Trimming pared 1 base from V and 0 bases from J, leaving 7 bases between. Germline CDR1 LGHNA, CDR2 YNFKEQ. CDR3 DNA: TGTGCCAGCAGCCAAGCATACAGTAGCAATCAGCCCCAGCATTTT. This gives the protein CASSQAYSSNQPQHF.

V gene TRBV7-2 combines with J gene TRBJ1-2, with 8 bases fitting TRBD1. V lost 4 bases and J lost 8; bases outside the gene matches: 12. Looked up from germline, CDR1 is SGHTA and CDR2 is FQGNSA. This CDR3 region has 15 residues. The CDR3 DNA reads as TGTGCCAGCAGCTCAGATGGACAGGGCCTAGGGGGCTACACCTTC. Protein: CASSSDGQGLGGYTF.

For the CDR3, the DNA is TGTGCCACCAGCACGGGGGGAGACGGCGGAGATGAGCAGTTCTTC. Its translation is CATSTGGDGGDEQFF. The chain employs TRBV15 and TRBJ2-1; 7 positions match TRBD2. This CDR3 spans 15 amino acids. Trimming cost V 4 bases and J 8 bases; bases outside gene matches: 11. Germline assignment: CDR1 LNHNV and CDR2 YYDKDF (reference sequence).

V is TRBV5-5 and J is TRBJ2-7, with a possible D match to TRBD2 (5 bases). Germline V gene data show CDR1 as SGHKS and CDR2 as YYEKEE (reference sequence). Trimming stripped 4 bases from V and 0 bases from J, with 11 bases between. The CDR3 covers 14 residues. The CDR3 here is CASSADWSSYEQYF. CDR3 nucleotides: TGTGCCAGCAGCGCGGACTGGAGCTCCTACGAGCAGTACTTC. Combining the CDR3 with reference TRBV5-5 and TRBJ2-7 gives the whole variable domain DAGVTQSPTHLIKTRGQQVTLRCSPISGHKSVSWYQQVLGQGPQFIFQYYEKEERGRGNFPDRFSARQFPNYSSELNVNALLLGDSALYLCASSADWSSYEQYFGPGTRLTVT.

The CDR3 sequence: CASSPNHEGYTF. In DNA form, the CDR3 reads TGTGCCAGCAGCCCTAATCATGAGGGCTACACCTTC. V usage is TRBV7-9 and J usage is TRBJ1-2; D ambiguous. This CDR3 region has 12 residues. From germline, CDR1 is SEHNR and CDR2 FQNEAQ (reference sequence). Trimming cost V 5 bases and J 8 bases, with 12 bases left between them.

This clone was observed a single time. This rearrangement joins TRBV5-1 to TRBJ2-7; the match to TRBD2 covers 11 bases. The CDR3 is 15 amino acids. Germline V gene sequence: CDR1 SGHRS, CDR2 YFSETQ. J gave up 5 bases and V 4 bases, and 8 bases lay outside the gene matches. The CDR3 sequence is CASSPQPSGRHEQYF. CDR3 nucleotide sequence: TGCGCCAGCAGCCCGCAACCTAGCGGGAGGCACGAGCAGTACTTC.

The rearrangement uses TRBV2 and TRBJ2-7; weak D call: TRBD1 (5 bases). CDR3 length equals 15 residues. The V end was cut by 2 bases, the J end by 0 bases, with 11 bases between. Germline V CDR1 and CDR2: SNHLY, FYNNEI. Written as DNA, the CDR3 is TGTGCCAGCAGTGAATGGAACAGGTACTCCTACGAGCAGTACTTC. This gives the protein CASSEWNRYSYEQYF.

The rearrangement joins TRBV11-3 to TRBJ1-1; D remains unclear. Trimming cost V 1 base and J 3 bases, with 6 bases left between them. The germline V gene encodes CDR1 SGHNT and CDR2 YENEEA. The CDR3 runs 13 residues. For the CDR3, the DNA is TGTGCCAGCAGCTTAGGTGCAGACACTGAAGCTTTCTTT. Its protein is CASSLGADTEAFF.

The V call is TRBV6-2 or TRBV6-3, the J call TRBJ2-2, with 7 bases aligning to TRBD2. The germline gives CDR1 MNHEY, CDR2 SVGEGT. V shed 6 bases, J shed 2 bases, and the junction held 15 bases outside the gene matches. The CDR3 extends over 18 amino acids. CDR3 region: CASSFNRASGINTGELFF. CDR3 in DNA: TGTGCCAGCAGCTTCAACCGGGCTAGCGGCATCAACACCGGGGAGCTGTTTTTT.

The V and J genes are TRBV4-1 and TRBJ1-2; possibly TRBD1 for D (6 bases). The CDR3 has 15 amino acids. The V and J ends lost 5 bases and 7 bases respectively, with 20 bases between them. The germline CDR1 and CDR2 sequences are MGHRA and YSYEKL. The CDR3 DNA sequence: TGCGCCAGCAGCTTGGTGTTTGGGCAGGGGTCTGGCTACACCTTC. The encoded protein is CASSLVFGQGSGYTF.